This TCR beta chain derives from a study of blood T cell repertoires in COVID-19. The V gene lost 6 bases and the J gene lost 8 bases, with 16 bases spanning the gap. This CDR3 is 13 amino acids long. CDR1 is MNHEY and CDR2 is SMNVEV in the germline V gene (reference sequence). Libraries were prepared by immunoSEQ multiplex PCR; TCRdb keeps only in-frame clonotypes and omits some of them. In the table there are roughly 100,000 clones, roughly nine tenths of which are singletons. Sequences were obtained from peripheral blood. This clonotype was obtained from an elderly woman in a cohort sampled during active COVID-19. This chain connects TRBV27 to TRBJ1-1, with a possible D match to TRBD1 (6 bases). CDR3 sequence reads: CASRRQDPREAFF. For the CDR3, the DNA is TGTGCCAGCAGACGACAGGATCCTAGGGAAGCTTTCTTT.